The rows below give T cell receptor beta chains drawn from one sample of a study of beta chain features in type 1 diabetes. Assay used: immunoSEQ multiplex PCR; TCRdb lists only in-frame clones, some missing. The profile covers roughly 380,000 clones, with roughly 21% appearing a single time and 0.044% taken by the ten largest. Material: naive CD4+ T cells from blood. The origin of the receptors is a woman between 18 and 29 years old in good health. The CDR3 runs from the conserved cysteine through the conserved F or W. The D gene is left open where the match is weak. Rows may omit the clone size; those that give it use once, few, many or a size class.

TRBD1	TRBV27	TRBJ1-5	few	TGTGCCAGCAGGCAAGGGGGCTACGGGAGATTTGGCAATCAGCCCCAGCATTTT	CASRQGGYGRFGNQPQHF
TRBD2	TRBV29-1	TRBJ2-2	-	TGCAGCGTTGAGGGACTAGCGGGAGCCACCGGGGAGCTGTTTTTT	CSVEGLAGATGELFF
TRBD2	TRBV5-1	TRBJ2-4	-	TGCGCCAGCAGCTTACTAGCGGGCGGGAAAAACATTCAGTACTTC	CASSLLAGGKNIQYF
TRBD1	TRBV30	TRBJ1-1	few	TGTGCCTGGAATACGGGACAGGGATTCACTGAAGCTTTCTTT	CAWNTGQGFTEAFF
-	TRBV2	TRBJ1-2	few	TGTGCCAGCAGTGAACAGGGTTCCCGCTATGGCTACACCTTC	CASSEQGSRYGYTF
TRBD1	TRBV7-9	TRBJ1-2	-	TGTGCCAGCAGCGCGGACAGGGCGGCTAACTATGGCTACACCTTC	CASSADRAANYGYTF
-	TRBV6-5	TRBJ2-5	-	TGTGCCAGCAGAAGCGGAAGGACCCAGTACTTC	CASRSGRTQYF
TRBD2	TRBV7-9	TRBJ2-7	few	TGTGCCAGCAGCTTGGGACTAGCGGGAAACTCCTACGAGCAGTACTTC	CASSLGLAGNSYEQYF
-	TRBV11-2	TRBJ2-3	-	TGTGCCAGTCACGGGGGCACAGATACGCAGTATTTT	CASHGGTDTQYF
-	TRBV11-2	TRBJ1-2	few	TGTGCCAGCAGCCCCGACTTGAACTATGGCTACACCTTC	CASSPDLNYGYTF
-	TRBV6-1	TRBJ2-7	few	TGTGCCAGCAGTGAACCCCCCAGGGTGGAGCAGTACTTC	CASSEPPRVEQYF
-	TRBV5-1	TRBJ2-3	few	TGCGCCAGCAGCTCGGAGGGGGGGCCAGATACGCAGTATTTT	CASSSEGGPDTQYF
-	TRBV7-7	TRBJ1-1	-	TGTGCTAGCAGCTTAACAGAGAACACTGAAGCTTTCTTT	CASSLTENTEAFF
TRBD1	TRBV11-2	TRBJ1-2	-	TGTGCCAGCAGCTTTACCGACAGGGGAAATGGCTACACCTTC	CASSFTDRGNGYTF
-	TRBV5-1	TRBJ2-7	-	TGCGCCAGCAGCTTAGACAGACCGAGCTCCTACGAGCAGTACTTC	CASSLDRPSSYEQYF
TRBD2	TRBV2	TRBJ2-7	-	TGTGCCAGCAGTTCCCTAGCGGGATACTACGAGCAGTACTTC	CASSSLAGYYEQYF
-	TRBV9	TRBJ2-7	few	TGTGCCAGCAGCGCCACCCTAGAGTCCTACGAGCAGTACTTC	CASSATLESYEQYF
TRBD2	TRBV15	TRBJ2-3	few	TGTGCCACCAGCAGACGGATAGCGGGAGGCCAAGGGGGAGCAGATACGCAGTATTTT	CATSRRIAGGQGGADTQYF